These 23 T cell receptor beta chains came from one sample sequenced in a study of T cell responses to AZD1222 COVID-19 vaccine. Produced via immunoSEQ multiplex PCR; TCRdb's table is partial and in-frame only. The sample lists 150,000 to 200,000 clones; 92% were seen once. The specimen was peripheral blood, collected 28 days after the second AZD1222 dose. These TCRs come from an adult who received the AZD1222 COVID-19 vaccine.

V and J are TRBV6-5 and TRBJ1-3, with 7 bases aligning to TRBD1. The germline gives CDR1 MNHEY, CDR2 SVGAGI. The CDR3 covers 13 residues. V shed 6 bases and J 8 bases; nucleotides not matched to a gene: 7. The CDR3: CASSDRAGYTIYF. CDR3 DNA: TGTGCCAGCAGCGACAGGGCGGGGTACACCATATATTTT.

The chain links TRBV15 to TRBJ1-1; 8 nucleotides match TRBD1. The CDR3 contains 12 residues. CDR1 is LNHNV and CDR2 is YYDKDF in the germline V gene (reference sequence). V lost 5 bases to trimming and J lost 6 bases; unmatched junction nucleotides: 2. The CDR3 bases are TGTGCCACCAGCCCGACAGGGGCTGAAGCTTTCTTT. Encoded protein: CATSPTGAEAFF.

This clone came up once. The genes are TRBV3-1 (or the pseudogene TRBV3-2) and TRBJ1-5; perhaps TRBD1 as D (5 bases). This CDR3 comprises 16 residues. Deletions cut 4 bases from V and 5 bases from J, with 18 bases between. The germline CDR1 and CDR2 sequences are LGHDT and YNNKEL (reference sequence). The CDR3 region is CASSRPSQGLDQPQHF. The CDR3, as DNA: TGTGCCAGCAGCCGCCCGTCCCAGGGCCTGGATCAGCCCCAGCATTTT.

This clone has only one observation. The chain couples TRBV27 to TRBJ2-7, with 8 positions matching TRBD2. The length of the CDR3 is 17 residues. V was clipped by 6 bases and J by 3 bases; unmatched bases: 16. Germline CDR1 and CDR2: MNHEY and SMNVEV (reference sequence). The CDR3 bases are TGTGCCAGCAGCCTAGACCCCAGGCGGGGGGCCCACTACGAGCAGTACTTC. Translating gives CASSLDPRRGAHYEQYF.

The rearrangement links TRBV19 to TRBJ2-1; 13 bases fit TRBD2. V shed 0 bases and J 5 bases; nucleotides not matched to a gene: 7. The CDR3 consists of 18 residues. Looked up from germline, CDR1 is LNHDA and CDR2 is SQIVND (reference sequence). Here the CDR3 DNA reads TGTGCCAGTAGTATAGATCGCATTGGGACTAGCGGGAACAATGAGCAGTTCTTC. Amino acid sequence: CASSIDRIGTSGNNEQFF.

The chain recombines TRBV5-1 with TRBJ1-3, with D perhaps matching TRBD1 (6 bases). The CDR3 extends over 15 amino acids. Trimming left V 1 base short and J 2 bases short, with 10 bases between. In germline, CDR1 is SGHRS, CDR2 YFSETQ. This chain's CDR3 is CASSLSGGPGNTIYF. CDR3 bases: TGCGCCAGCAGCTTGTCGGGGGGGCCTGGAAACACCATATATTTT.

V gene TRBV6-5 combines with J gene TRBJ1-1; unclear D gene. This CDR3 comprises 14 residues. V was pared by 4 bases and J by 8 bases, with 17 bases between. Germline assignment: CDR1 MNHEY and CDR2 SVGAGI. The CDR3: CASSFWPMDAEAFF. As DNA, the CDR3 is TGTGCCAGCAGTTTTTGGCCAATGGACGCCGAAGCTTTCTTT.

The chain carries TRBV4-2 and TRBJ1-5; D ambiguous. The CDR3 consists of 13 residues. Trimming removed 0 bases at V and 11 bases at J, with 11 bases between. CDR1 and CDR2 (germline): LGHNA, YNFKEQ. In nucleotides, the CDR3 is TGTGCCAGCAGCCAAGATTGGGCGGAGGCCCAGCATTTT. Translating it yields CASSQDWAEAQHF.

This clone was picked up one time. This chain connects TRBV19 to TRBJ1-6, with D perhaps TRBD1 (6 bases). The CDR3 length is 14 residues. Per the germline V gene, CDR1 is LNHDA and CDR2 is SQIVND (reference sequence). Trimming removed 6 bases from V and 6 bases from J, with 12 bases in between. CDR3: CASRAQGSNSPLHF. In DNA form, the CDR3 reads TGTGCCAGTAGAGCCCAGGGGTCTAATTCACCCCTCCACTTT.

The chain employs TRBV3-1 (or the pseudogene TRBV3-2) and TRBJ1-4, with D perhaps matching TRBD1 (6 bases). Germline V CDR1 and CDR2: LGHDT, YNNKEL (reference sequence). The CDR3 runs 16 residues. The V and J ends lost 2 bases and 6 bases respectively, with 16 bases between them. The CDR3: CASSQPRTGRDEKLFF. CDR3 nucleotide sequence: TGTGCCAGCAGCCAACCCCGTACAGGGAGAGATGAAAAACTGTTTTTT.

The rearrangement joins TRBV27 to TRBJ1-4; 9 nucleotides agree with TRBD1. The CDR3 covers 16 residues. Germline V gene sequence: CDR1 MNHEY, CDR2 SMNVEV (reference sequence). Trimming at V came to 5 bases and at J to 6 bases, leaving 10 bases not matched to a gene. CDR3 sequence reads: CASSPHRGRVDEKLFF. The CDR3 DNA reads as TGTGCCAGCAGTCCCCACAGGGGGCGGGTGGATGAAAAACTGTTTTTT.

The V call is TRBV7-9, the J call TRBJ2-1; 7 bases fit TRBD2. The CDR3 has 15 amino acids. Unmatched junction bases numbered 2, after V lost 2 bases and J lost 1 base. Germline V lookup: CDR1 SEHNR, CDR2 FQNEAQ (reference sequence). The DNA for the CDR3 is TGTGCCAGCAGCTTAACCGGGAGGTCCTACAATGAGCAGTTCTTC. Translated: CASSLTGRSYNEQFF.

The CDR3 sequence: CASSSTIQGIGETQYF. As DNA, the CDR3 is TGTGCCAGCAGTTCGACCATACAAGGGATCGGAGAGACCCAGTACTTC. This chain connects TRBV28 to TRBJ2-5; D gene ambiguous. CDR1 is MDHEN and CDR2 is SYDVKM in the germline V gene. This CDR3 comprises 16 residues. The V end was cut by 4 bases, the J end by 4 bases, with 19 bases between. Using reference TRBV28 and TRBJ2-5 for the parts outside the CDR3, the full variable domain is DVKVTQSSRYLVKRTGEKVFLECVQDMDHENMFWYRQDPGLGLRLIYFSYDVKMKEKGDIPEGYSVSREKKERFSLILESASTNQTSMYLCASSSTIQGIGETQYFGPGTRLLVL.

CDR3 coding DNA: TGCAGCGTTTCGGTACAGGCTAATGAAAAACTGTTTTTT. Protein sequence: CSVSVQANEKLFF. This chain uses TRBV29-1 with TRBJ1-4; possible D gene TRBD1, 5 bases. Trimming removed 5 bases from V and 3 bases from J, with 10 bases in between. The CDR3 runs 13 residues. Germline V gives CDR1 SQVTM, CDR2 ANQGSEA.

The chain carries TRBV6-6 and TRBJ1-3; unclear D gene. The V end lost 0 bases, the J end lost 0 bases, and 9 bases lay between the germline ends. Per the germline V gene, CDR1 is MNHNY and CDR2 is SVGAGI (reference sequence). This CDR3 contains 16 residues. CDR3 sequence (DNA): TGTGCCAGCAGTTACTCAGTCCCCGACTCTGGAAACACCATATATTTT. The encoded protein is CASSYSVPDSGNTIYF.

The genes are TRBV4-2 and TRBJ2-7; 13 bases are a match to TRBD2. V was pared by 1 base and J by 6 bases, with 12 bases of the junction left unmatched. Germline values: CDR1 LGHNA, CDR2 YNFKEQ. This CDR3 contains 18 residues. DNA for the CDR3: TGTGCCAGCAGCCAAGGGCGGAACGGACTAGCGGGAGTACGCGAGCAGTACTTC. Translated: CASSQGRNGLAGVREQYF.

The chain recombines TRBV18 with TRBJ1-5; 7 bases line up with TRBD1. Germline values: CDR1 KGHSH, CDR2 LQKENI. With V trimmed by 6 bases and J by 4 bases, 6 bases remained unmatched. The CDR3 length is 14 residues. This CDR3 is CASSRLQGNQPQHF. The CDR3 DNA is TGTGCCAGCTCCCGCTTACAGGGGAATCAGCCCCAGCATTTT.

V usage is TRBV28 and J usage is TRBJ2-7; D ambiguous. Germline CDR1 and CDR2: MDHEN and SYDVKM. CDR3 length: 13 amino acids. The V end was cut by 5 bases, the J end by 6 bases, with 14 bases between. The CDR3 DNA follows: TGTGCCAGCAGTCCCCAAGCGATAGGCGAGCAGTACTTC. Its protein is CASSPQAIGEQYF.

V and J are TRBV7-6 and TRBJ2-5; 8 bases agree with TRBD1. This CDR3 is 17 amino acids long. The J segment lost 5 bases and the V segment lost 1 base, leaving 12 bases of the junction unmatched. Germline CDR1 reads SGHVS; CDR2 reads FNYEAQ. CDR3 amino acids: CASSLGRGRQSSETQYF. The CDR3 DNA sequence: TGTGCCAGCAGCTTAGGCAGGGGGCGCCAGTCATCCGAGACCCAGTACTTC. The entire variable domain, with the rest obtained from reference TRBV7-6 and TRBJ2-5, is as follows: GAGVSQSPRYKVTKRGQDVALRCDPISGHVSLYWYRQALGQGPEFLTYFNYEAQQDKSGLPNDRFSAERPEGSISTLTIQRTEQRDSAMYRCASSLGRGRQSSETQYFGPGTRLLVL.

This chain uses TRBV2 with TRBJ1-1; no definite D call. This CDR3 has 14 residues. V was clipped by 3 bases and J by 5 bases, with 13 bases between them. The germline V gene encodes CDR1 SNHLY and CDR2 FYNNEI. CDR3 in amino acids: CASSDPMGKTEAFF. CDR3 in DNA: TGTGCCAGCAGTGACCCCATGGGGAAAACTGAAGCTTTCTTT. Complete variable domain (other parts from reference TRBV2 and TRBJ1-1): EPEVTQTPSHQVTQMGQEVILRCVPISNHLYFYWYRQILGQKVEFLVSFYNNEISEKSEIFDDQFSVERPDGSNFTLKIRSTKLEDSAMYFCASSDPMGKTEAFFGQGTRLTVV.

J is TRBJ1-1 and V is TRBV23-1; D not resolved. TRBV23-1 is treated as an ORF (open reading frame) with a function not yet certain. V lost 1 base and J lost 5, with 14 bases in between. This CDR3 has 15 residues. The CDR3 DNA sequence: TGCGCCAGCAGTCAATTAACGGTTGTGAGAACTGAAGCTTTCTTT. Protein sequence: CASSQLTVVRTEAFF.

The chain combines TRBV27 with TRBJ1-1; D is undetermined. Trimming removed 10 bases from V and 0 bases from J, with 18 bases in between. CDR1 is MNHEY, CDR2 SMNVEV, per germline (reference sequence). The CDR3 extends over 15 amino acids. CDR3 sequence (DNA): TGTGCCACCCAATACTCCGCCAGAATGAACACTGAAGCTTTCTTT. This encodes CATQYSARMNTEAFF.

The chain is built from TRBV10-3 and TRBJ1-2; possible D gene TRBD1, 5 bases. V was trimmed by 5 bases and J by 0 bases, leaving 16 bases between them. The germline gives CDR1 ENHRY, CDR2 SYGVKD. CDR3 length: 16 amino acids. Here the CDR3 reads CAISPGRPESNYGYTF. The DNA of the CDR3 is TGTGCCATCAGTCCGGGACGGCCAGAGTCTAACTATGGCTACACCTTC.